Detailed here is one T cell receptor beta chain. The data derive from a study of blood T cells in healthy people across ages. The germline gives CDR1 LNHDA, CDR2 SQIVND (reference sequence). The CDR3 totals 19 residues. V gave up 7 bases and J gave up 2 bases; unmatched junction bases: 16. Alongside a J-beta primer mix, a sample-barcoded 5' primer served in a second PCR lasting 7 to 11 cycles. TCRdb re-called the 5' RACE reads with MiXCR, one entry per CDR3 protein. The sample yields 750,000 to 950,000 distinct CDR3 sequences, almost 30% seen once. Total RNA extraction produced at least 5 micrograms (per sample) for the study. These data were also reused for a study on T cells of mothers and their children. That publication notes: At a rate of around 1.6 ug per 15 ul, cDNA synthesis received all of the extracted RNA. Unrelated pairs and related pairs have their TCR recombination output shaped similarly by thymic selection.

This TCR was sampled from a woman aged 40-49 years in good health. The sample was blood. The chain carries TRBV19 and TRBJ2-1, with 11 nucleotides matching TRBD2. CDR3 nucleotide sequence: TGTGCCAGTAACGGTGGGGCCACTAGCGGGAGTGAGGCCTACAATGAGCAGTTCTTC. This sequence encodes CASNGGATSGSEAYNEQFF.